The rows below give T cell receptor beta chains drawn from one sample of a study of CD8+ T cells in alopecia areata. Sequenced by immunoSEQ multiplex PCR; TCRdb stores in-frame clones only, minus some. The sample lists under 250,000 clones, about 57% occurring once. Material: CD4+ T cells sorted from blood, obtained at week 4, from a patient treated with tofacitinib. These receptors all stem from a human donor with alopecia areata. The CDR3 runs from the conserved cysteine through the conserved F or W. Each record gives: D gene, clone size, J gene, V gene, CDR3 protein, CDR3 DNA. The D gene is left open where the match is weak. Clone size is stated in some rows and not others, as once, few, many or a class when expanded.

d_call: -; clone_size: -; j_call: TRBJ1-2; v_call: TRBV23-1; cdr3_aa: CASSTAYGYTF; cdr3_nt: TGCGCCAGCAGCACAGCCTATGGCTACACCTTC
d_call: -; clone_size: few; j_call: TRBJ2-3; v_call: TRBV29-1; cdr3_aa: CSVEVSTDTQYF; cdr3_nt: TGCAGCGTTGAGGTGTCTACGGATACGCAGTATTTT
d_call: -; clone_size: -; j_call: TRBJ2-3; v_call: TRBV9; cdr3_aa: CASSAKTATDTQYF; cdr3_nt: TGTGCCAGCAGCGCGAAGACAGCCACAGATACGCAGTATTTT
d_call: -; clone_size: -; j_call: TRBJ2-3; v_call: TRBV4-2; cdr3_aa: CASSQVSGPTDTQYF; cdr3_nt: TGTGCCAGCAGCCAAGTCAGCGGGCCCACAGATACGCAGTATTTT
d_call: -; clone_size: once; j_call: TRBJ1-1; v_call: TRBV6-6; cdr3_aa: CASSFSTEAFF; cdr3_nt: TGTGCCAGCAGTTTTTCGACTGAAGCTTTCTTT
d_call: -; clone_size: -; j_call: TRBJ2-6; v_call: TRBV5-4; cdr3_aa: CASSLATPGPGANVLTF; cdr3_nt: TGTGCCAGCAGCTTGGCCACACCCGGACCTGGGGCCAACGTCCTGACTTTC
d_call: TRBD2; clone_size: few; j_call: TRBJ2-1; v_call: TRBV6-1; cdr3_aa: CASRSSGGAAFF; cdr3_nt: TGTGCCAGCAGATCGAGCGGGGGGGCCGCGTTCTTC
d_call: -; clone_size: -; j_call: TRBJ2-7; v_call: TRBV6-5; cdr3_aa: CASRVDGNSYEQYF; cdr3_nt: TGTGCCAGCAGGGTCGACGGGAACTCCTACGAGCAGTACTTC
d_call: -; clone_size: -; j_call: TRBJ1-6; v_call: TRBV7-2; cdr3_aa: CASSFSAASYNSPLHF; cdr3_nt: TGTGCCAGCAGCTTCTCGGCTGCCTCCTATAATTCACCCCTCCACTTT
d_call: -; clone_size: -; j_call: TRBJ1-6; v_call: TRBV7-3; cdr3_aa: CASSLHVNSPLHF; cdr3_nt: TGTGCCAGCAGCTTACACGTTAATTCACCCCTCCACTTT
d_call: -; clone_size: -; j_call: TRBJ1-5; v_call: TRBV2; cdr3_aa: CASDRGFRQPQHF; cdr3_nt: TGTGCCAGCGACCGGGGATTCCGGCAGCCCCAGCATTTT
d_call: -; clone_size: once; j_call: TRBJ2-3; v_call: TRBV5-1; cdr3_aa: CASSLGHASTDTQYF; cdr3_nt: TGCGCCAGCAGCCTGGGCCACGCTAGCACAGATACGCAGTATTTT
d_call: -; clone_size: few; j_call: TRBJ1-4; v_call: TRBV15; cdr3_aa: CATSSGRGNEKLFF; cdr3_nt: TGTGCCACCAGCAGTGGCAGGGGTAATGAAAAACTGTTTTTT
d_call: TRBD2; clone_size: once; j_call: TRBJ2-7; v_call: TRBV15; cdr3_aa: CATSRETSGGYEQYF; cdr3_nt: TGTGCCACCAGCAGGGAAACTAGCGGGGGCTACGAGCAGTACTTC
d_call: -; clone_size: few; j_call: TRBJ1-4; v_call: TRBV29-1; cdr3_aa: CSVAPSGEKLFF; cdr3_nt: TGCAGCGTTGCCCCTTCTGGTGAAAAACTGTTTTTT
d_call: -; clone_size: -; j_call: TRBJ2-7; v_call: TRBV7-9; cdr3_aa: CASSLAIGVTGSLSYEQYF; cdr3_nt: TGTGCCAGCAGCTTAGCCATCGGTGTTACAGGAAGTCTTTCCTACGAGCAGTACTTC
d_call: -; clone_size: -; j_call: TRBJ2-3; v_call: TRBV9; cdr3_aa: CASSVVGADTQYF; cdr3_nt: TGTGCCAGCAGCGTAGTTGGGGCAGATACGCAGTATTTT
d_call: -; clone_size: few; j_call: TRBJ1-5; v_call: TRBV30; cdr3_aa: CAWSVLDSLNQPQHF; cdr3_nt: TGTGCCTGGAGTGTACTTGACAGCTTGAATCAGCCCCAGCATTTT
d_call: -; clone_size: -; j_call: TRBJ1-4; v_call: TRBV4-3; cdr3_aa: CASSRTGNEKLFF; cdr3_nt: TGCGCCAGCAGCCGAACCGGGAATGAAAAACTGTTTTTT
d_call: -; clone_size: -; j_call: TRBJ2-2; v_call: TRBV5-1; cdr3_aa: CASRAGTNTGELFF; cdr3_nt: TGCGCCAGCAGAGCAGGGACAAACACCGGGGAGCTGTTTTTT
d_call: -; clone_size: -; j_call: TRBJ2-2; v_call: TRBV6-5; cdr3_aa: CASSYWGEPRELFF; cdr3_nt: TGTGCCAGCAGTTACTGGGGCGAGCCCCGGGAGCTGTTTTTT
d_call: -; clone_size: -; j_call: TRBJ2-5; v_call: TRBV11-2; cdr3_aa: CASSWPRFEETQYF; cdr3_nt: TGTGCCAGCAGCTGGCCCCGGTTCGAGGAGACCCAGTACTTC